This TCR beta chain was captured in a study of blood T cell repertoires in COVID-19. Per the germline V gene, CDR1 is SGHTA and CDR2 is FQGNSA. The CDR3 is 13 amino acids. V was pared by 1 base and J by 10 bases, with 4 bases of the junction left unmatched. Original processing notes: Quantification of nucleated cells was approximated via reference gene primer amplification. Repertoires were generated with immunoSEQ multiplex PCR, while TCRdb's copy carries only in-frame clones and drops some. Clone size and the V and J calls come from that table; the DNA yielded D and trimming. The sample has 300,000 to 400,000 clones; roughly 90% are singletons. Participants, about 18 to 90 years old, spanned fewer than 30 US areas.

Specimen: PBMCs or T cells enriched from blood (not recorded which). The sequence was collected from a woman in her twenties or thirties with acute COVID-19. V gene TRBV7-2 combines with J gene TRBJ2-1; 7 bases line up with TRBD1. DNA for the CDR3: TGTGCCAGCAGCTTAGTAGGGGGACAGGAGCAGTTCTTC. Translated: CASSLVGGQEQFF.